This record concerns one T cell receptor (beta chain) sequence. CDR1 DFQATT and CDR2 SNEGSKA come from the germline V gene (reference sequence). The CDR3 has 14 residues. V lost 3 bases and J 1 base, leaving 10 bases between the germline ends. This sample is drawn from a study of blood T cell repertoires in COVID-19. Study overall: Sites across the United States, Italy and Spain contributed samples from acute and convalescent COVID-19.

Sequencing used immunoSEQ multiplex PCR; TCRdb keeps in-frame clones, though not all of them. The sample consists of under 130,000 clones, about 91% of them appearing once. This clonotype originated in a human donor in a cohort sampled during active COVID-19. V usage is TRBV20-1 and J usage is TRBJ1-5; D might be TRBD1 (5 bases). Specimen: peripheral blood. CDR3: CSASPRASNQPQHF. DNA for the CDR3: TGCAGTGCTAGTCCCAGGGCCAGCAATCAGCCCCAGCATTTT.